Below are 12 T cell receptor beta chains sequenced from a single sample in a study of blood T cell repertoires in COVID-19. Here immunoSEQ multiplex PCR was the method, and the copy in TCRdb shows in-frame clones only, minus some. The sample shows over 300,000 clones, around 85% of them seen only once. Sequenced material: PBMCs or T cells enriched from blood (not recorded which). The receptors originated from a man younger than 40 who had recovered from COVID-19.

The chain has TRBV2 and TRBJ2-1; D is unclear. The CDR3 covers 13 residues. CDR1 is SNHLY and CDR2 is FYNNEI in the germline V gene. Trimming shortened V by 4 bases and J by 1 base, and 5 bases separated the two germline ends. The DNA for the CDR3 is TGTGCCAGCAGTGGAGATTCCTACAATGAGCAGTTCTTC. The encoded protein is CASSGDSYNEQFF. Full variable domain (rest looked up from reference TRBV2 and TRBJ2-1): EPEVTQTPSHQVTQMGQEVILRCVPISNHLYFYWYRQILGQKVEFLVSFYNNEISEKSEIFDDQFSVERPDGSNFTLKIRSTKLEDSAMYFCASSGDSYNEQFFGPGTRLTVL.

This sequence joins TRBV18 and TRBJ2-7; D may be TRBD1 (5 bases). Germline loops: CDR1 KGHSH, CDR2 LQKENI. With 0 bases removed from V and 3 bases from J, the gap between germline ends came to 12 bases. The CDR3 contains 15 residues. The CDR3, as DNA: TGTGCCAGCTCACCACCTGCAGGGTTGGGCTACGAGCAGTACTTC. This translates into CASSPPAGLGYEQYF.

The rearrangement uses TRBV6-5 and TRBJ2-7; 8 nucleotides match TRBD1. From germline, CDR1 is MNHEY and CDR2 SVGAGI. The V and J ends lost 0 bases and 5 bases, in that order; junction bases with no gene match: 6. The CDR3 sequence is 15 residues long. The CDR3 is CASSYSRTGSHEQYF. As DNA, the CDR3 is TGTGCCAGCAGTTACTCCCGGACAGGGTCGCACGAGCAGTACTTC.

The chain is built from TRBV4-3 and TRBJ2-4; a weak D match, TRBD1 (6 bases). CDR1 and CDR2 from the germline V gene are LGHNA and YSLEER. V was shortened by 0 bases and J by 2 bases, with 14 bases between the two germline ends. This CDR3 has 17 residues. CDR3 residues: CASSQDPSQGSKNIQYF. CDR3 nucleotide sequence: TGCGCCAGCAGCCAAGATCCCTCCCAGGGGTCCAAAAACATTCAGTACTTC.

The chain recombines TRBV6-5 with TRBJ1-1; D gene ambiguous. V was clipped by 7 bases and J by 0 bases, with 12 bases between them. Germline CDR1 MNHEY, CDR2 SVGAGI. This CDR3 is 14 amino acids long. For the CDR3, the DNA is TGTGCCAGCACCCTGGACGGGATGAACACTGAAGCTTTCTTT. Its protein product is CASTLDGMNTEAFF.

The chain recombines TRBV5-1 with TRBJ2-5, with 8 nucleotides matching TRBD2. Trimming at V came to 2 bases and at J to 2 bases, leaving 8 bases not matched to a gene. Germline V gives CDR1 SGHRS, CDR2 YFSETQ. The CDR3 sequence is 16 residues long. The DNA for the CDR3 is TGCGCCAGCAGCTTATATCCAACTAGCGGACAAGAGACCCAGTACTTC. The encoded protein is CASSLYPTSGQETQYF. The full variable domain, in which reference TRBV5-1 and TRBJ2-5 provide the parts outside the CDR3, is KAGVTQTPRYLIKTRGQQVTLSCSPISGHRSVSWYQQTPGQGLQFLFEYFSETQRNKGNFPGRFSGRQFSNSRSEMNVSTLELGDSALYLCASSLYPTSGQETQYFGPGTRLLVL.

The rearrangement links TRBV2 to TRBJ1-1; D is possibly TRBD1 (6 bases). The V end lost 7 bases, the J end lost 1 base, and 13 bases lay between the germline ends. Germline V CDR1 and CDR2: SNHLY, FYNNEI. The length of the CDR3 is 14 residues. The CDR3 sequence: CASIMDSQNTEAFF. The CDR3, as DNA: TGTGCCAGCATTATGGACAGCCAGAACACTGAAGCTTTCTTT.

This chain joins TRBV6-1 and TRBJ1-5, with D maybe TRBD1 (5 bases). Between the trimmed V and J ends, which lost 8 bases and 5 bases, there was a span of 16 bases. Germline lookup yields CDR1 MNHNS and CDR2 SASEGT. The CDR3 is made up of 14 amino acids. The CDR3 protein is CASAGQAVYQPQHF. CDR3 in DNA: TGTGCCAGCGCGGGGCAGGCCGTTTATCAGCCCCAGCATTTT.

V is TRBV30 and J is TRBJ2-4; D is ambiguous. Germline V gene data show CDR1 as GTSNPN and CDR2 as SVGIG (reference sequence). The V and J ends lost 0 bases and 4 bases respectively, with 13 bases between them. This CDR3 has 15 residues. The CDR3 loop is CAWSVSQKIKNIQYF. The CDR3 DNA reads as TGTGCCTGGAGTGTATCCCAGAAGATAAAAAACATTCAGTACTTC.

J is TRBJ1-2 and V is TRBV7-2, with no clear D. Looked up from germline, CDR1 is SGHTA and CDR2 is FQGNSA. Between the trimmed V and J ends, which lost 3 bases and 6 bases, there was a span of 11 bases. CDR3 length: 13 residues. CDR3 nucleotides: TGTGCCAGCAGCTTTTCTGCGGGGAATGGCTACACCTTC. It translates to CASSFSAGNGYTF.

The gene calls are TRBV10-3 and TRBJ2-5; 13 nucleotides line up with TRBD2. Germline V gene sequence: CDR1 ENHRY, CDR2 SYGVKD. This CDR3 is built from 13 residues. Unmatched junction bases numbered 2, after V lost 10 bases and J lost 3 bases. The CDR3 loop is CATGLAGEETQYF. In nucleotides, the CDR3 is TGTGCCACAGGACTAGCGGGGGAAGAGACCCAGTACTTC.

The V and J genes are TRBV6-4 and TRBJ2-7; D might be TRBD1 (6 bases). V was shortened by 10 bases and J by 3 bases, with 16 bases between the two germline ends. CDR1 is MRHNA, CDR2 SNTAGT, per germline. This CDR3 has 13 amino acids. CDR3 protein: CAILDSLNYEQYF. CDR3 nucleotides: TGTGCCATTTTGGACAGCCTAAACTACGAGCAGTACTTC.